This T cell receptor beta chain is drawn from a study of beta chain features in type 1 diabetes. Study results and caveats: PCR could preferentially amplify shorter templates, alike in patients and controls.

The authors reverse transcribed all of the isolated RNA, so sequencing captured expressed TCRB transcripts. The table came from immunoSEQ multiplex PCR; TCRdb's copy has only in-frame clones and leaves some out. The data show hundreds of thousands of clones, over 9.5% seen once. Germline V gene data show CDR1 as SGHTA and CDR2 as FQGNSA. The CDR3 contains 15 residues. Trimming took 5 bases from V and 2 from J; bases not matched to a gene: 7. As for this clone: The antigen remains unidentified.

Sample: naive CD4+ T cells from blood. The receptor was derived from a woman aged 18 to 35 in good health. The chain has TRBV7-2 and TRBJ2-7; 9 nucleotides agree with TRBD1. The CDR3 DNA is TGTGCCAGCAGCCAGGGACAGGGAAGAACCTACGAGCAGTACTTC. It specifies CASSQGQGRTYEQYF.